These 24 T cell receptor beta chains share one sample of origin, sequenced in a study of cytomegalovirus exposure and HLA in healthy donors. Amplification used 60 Vbeta primers and 13 Jbeta primers. Clones were read by immunoSEQ multiplex PCR, and TCRdb kept only the in-frame ones, dropping some. The sample has 200,000 or so clones, around four fifths seen once; the top ten hold approximately 0.8%. Material: PBMCs. Receptors were obtained from a woman aged 18-29 years in good health and CMV-seronegative.

V and J are TRBV27 and TRBJ1-4, with D perhaps TRBD1 (6 bases). Trimming took 7 bases from V and 4 from J, leaving 16 bases between them. This CDR3 comprises 15 residues. The germline V gene has CDR1 MNHEY and CDR2 SMNVEV (reference sequence). The CDR3 spells CASKNSQGLNEKLFF. DNA of the CDR3: TGTGCCAGCAAAAATTCGCAGGGGCTTAATGAAAAACTGTTTTTT. The full variable domain, in which reference TRBV27 and TRBJ1-4 provide the parts outside the CDR3, is EAQVTQNPRYLITVTGKKLTVTCSQNMNHEYMSWYRQDPGLGLRQIYYSMNVEVTDKGDVPEGYKVSRKEKRNFPLILESPSPNQTSLYFCASKNSQGLNEKLFFGSGTQLSVL.

This clone was found once. This sequence joins TRBV25-1 and TRBJ1-1; 11 bases agree with TRBD1. This CDR3 comprises 15 residues. Trimming took 8 bases from V and 4 from J; bases not matched to a gene: 9. Per germline, CDR1 MGHDK and CDR2 SYGVNS. CDR3 protein: CASPGQGAFGTEAFF. CDR3 DNA: TGTGCCAGCCCAGGACAGGGGGCGTTTGGCACTGAAGCTTTCTTT.

V gene TRBV5-5 combines with J gene TRBJ2-3, with 9 bases identical to TRBD1. With V trimmed by 6 bases and J by 4 bases, 12 bases remained unmatched. The CDR3 is 16 amino acids. Germline V gene data show CDR1 as SGHKS and CDR2 as YYEKEE (reference sequence). For the CDR3, the DNA is TGTGCCAGCACCCAGACTACAGGGGGCGTAGCAGATACGCAGTATTTT. Translation: CASTQTTGGVADTQYF. Full variable domain (remainder filled in from reference TRBV5-5 and TRBJ2-3): DAGVTQSPTHLIKTRGQQVTLRCSPISGHKSVSWYQQVLGQGPQFIFQYYEKEERGRGNFPDRFSARQFPNYSSELNVNALLLGDSALYLCASTQTTGGVADTQYFGPGTRLTVL.

The V and J genes are TRBV10-1 and TRBJ2-5; no firm D call. The ends were cut back, 7 bases at V and 3 bases at J, with 3 bases in the middle. This CDR3 has 10 residues. Germline V lookup: CDR1 WNHNN, CDR2 SYGVQD (reference sequence). The chain's CDR3 is CASNKETQYF. CDR3 DNA sequence: TGCGCCAGCAATAAAGAGACCCAGTACTTC.

This sequence joins TRBV10-3 and TRBJ1-2; TRBD1 matches at 7 bases. Trimming cost V 7 bases and J 6 bases; bases outside gene matches: 11. The CDR3 runs to 14 residues. Germline values: CDR1 ENHRY, CDR2 SYGVKD. DNA for the CDR3: TGTGCCATCACCCCGACAGGGTTGAAGGATGGCTACACCTTC. The encoded protein is CAITPTGLKDGYTF.

The V and J genes are TRBV29-1 and TRBJ2-2; D uncertain. CDR3 length equals 14 residues. The V gene's germline CDR1 is SQVTM and CDR2 ANQGSEA. V lost 4 bases to trimming and J lost 0 bases, with 9 bases between them. The CDR3 sequence: CSVGSAANTGELFF. CDR3 bases: TGCAGCGTTGGCAGCGCCGCGAACACCGGGGAGCTGTTTTTT.

This chain uses TRBV19 with TRBJ1-1; D is perhaps TRBD1 (5 bases). CDR3 length equals 11 residues. V shed 8 bases and J shed 6 bases, with 10 bases lying between them. CDR1 and CDR2 from the germline V gene are LNHDA and SQIVND (reference sequence). This chain's CDR3 is CASARGAEAFF. The DNA of the CDR3 is TGTGCCAGTGCACGGGGGGCTGAAGCTTTCTTT.

The rearrangement joins TRBV11-2 to TRBJ1-1; 7 bases line up with TRBD1. V lost 5 bases, J lost 4 bases, and 7 bases stayed unmatched. Germline CDR1 reads SGHAT; CDR2 reads FQNNGV. The CDR3 covers 14 residues. The CDR3 is CASSPLTGSTEAFF. Written as DNA, the CDR3 is TGTGCCAGCAGCCCGCTGACAGGGAGCACTGAAGCTTTCTTT. Variable domain in full (rest from reference TRBV11-2 and TRBJ1-1): EAGVAQSPRYKIIEKRQSVAFWCNPISGHATLYWYQQILGQGPKLLIQFQNNGVVDDSQLPKDRFSAERLKGVDSTLKIQPAKLEDSAVYLCASSPLTGSTEAFFGQGTRLTVV.

The chain joins TRBV18 to TRBJ1-3; perhaps TRBD1 as D (5 bases). This CDR3 is built from 13 residues. Between the trimmed V and J ends, which lost 3 bases and 3 bases, there was a span of 6 bases. Looked up from germline, CDR1 is KGHSH and CDR2 is LQKENI. CDR3 sequence (DNA): TGTGCCAGCTCACCGACAGTTGGAAACACCATATATTTT. This gives the protein CASSPTVGNTIYF.

The chain employs TRBV7-8 and TRBJ1-2; D might be TRBD1 (5 bases). CDR3 length: 13 residues. Germline V gene lookup returns CDR1 SGHVS and CDR2 FQNEAQ. V was cut by 2 bases and J by 7 bases, with 11 bases left in between. In DNA, the CDR3 is TGTGCCAGCAGCTTAAACGGGGGAAGTGGCTACACCTTC. This encodes CASSLNGGSGYTF.

CDR3: CASSLQRYSGANVLTF. CDR3 bases: TGTGCCAGTAGTTTGCAGCGTTACTCTGGGGCCAACGTCCTGACTTTC. The chain links TRBV19 to TRBJ2-6; no firm D call. Germline V gives CDR1 LNHDA, CDR2 SQIVND (reference sequence). The length of the CDR3 is 16 residues. V was clipped by 5 bases and J by 0 bases, with 11 bases between them.

This chain joins TRBV11-3 and TRBJ2-7; 11 nucleotides match TRBD1. Germline values: CDR1 SGHNT, CDR2 YENEEA. With 5 bases clipped from V and 3 bases from J, the junction kept 6 bases outside the gene matches. The CDR3 is 15 amino acids. CDR3 bases: TGTGCCAGCAGCCCAGGACAGGGGGCAGGCTACGAGCAGTACTTC. Translating gives CASSPGQGAGYEQYF.

V is TRBV11-3 and J is TRBJ2-1; weak D call: TRBD2 (6 bases). V gave up 0 bases and J gave up 7 bases, with 13 bases separating them. The CDR3 runs 15 residues. Germline CDR1 SGHNT, CDR2 YENEEA. CDR3 region: CASSLEPTRDNEQFF. The CDR3 DNA reads TGTGCCAGCAGCTTAGAGCCGACTAGAGATAATGAGCAGTTCTTC.

This clone was observed a single time. The chain uses TRBV6-1 and TRBJ2-7; perhaps TRBD1 as D (5 bases). Germline V CDR1 and CDR2: MNHNS, SASEGT. CDR3 length: 14 amino acids. Deletions cut 3 bases from V and 2 bases from J, with 11 bases between. CDR3 in amino acids: CASSEGRQTYEQYF. The CDR3 nucleotides are TGTGCCAGCAGTGAGGGAAGACAGACCTACGAGCAGTACTTC.

V gene TRBV7-6 combines with J gene TRBJ2-2; TRBD2 might be the D (5 bases). The germline V gene encodes CDR1 SGHVS and CDR2 FNYEAQ. V was cut by 4 bases and J by 6 bases, with 12 bases left in between. This CDR3 spans 14 amino acids. The CDR3: CASSSERVPGELFF. CDR3 DNA sequence: TGTGCCAGCAGCTCAGAGAGGGTTCCCGGGGAGCTGTTTTTT.

This chain uses TRBV29-1 with TRBJ2-1, with TRBD2 matching 10 bases. The CDR3 loop spans 15 amino acids. Germline V gives CDR1 SQVTM, CDR2 ANQGSEA. J was trimmed by 9 bases and V by 4 bases; bases with no gene match: 12. CDR3 protein: CSVVKVAGGVGEQFF. The CDR3 DNA reads as TGCAGCGTTGTTAAGGTAGCGGGAGGTGTAGGTGAGCAGTTCTTC.

V is TRBV7-2 and J is TRBJ1-5; 9 bases line up with TRBD1. The V gene end was trimmed by 1 base and the J gene end by 5 bases; junction bases not matched to a gene: 3. Per germline, CDR1 SGHTA and CDR2 FQGNSA. The CDR3 length is 15 residues. Here the CDR3 DNA reads TGTGCCAGCAGCTTAGACAGGGGGCGAGATCAGCCCCAGCATTTT. The encoded protein is CASSLDRGRDQPQHF.

The chain has TRBV5-1 and TRBJ1-6, with 8 positions matching TRBD1. Germline-derived CDR1 and CDR2 are SGHRS and YFSETQ. J lost 5 bases, V lost 0 bases, and 7 bases had no gene match. The CDR3 runs to 17 residues. The CDR3 here is CASSLDPGTGNNSPLHF. The CDR3 nucleotides read TGCGCCAGCAGCTTGGACCCCGGGACAGGAAATAATTCACCCCTCCACTTT.

Here the CDR3 DNA reads TGTGCCAGCAGCAAGGAAAAGCGGGGGTTGGTGGAGACCCAGTACTTC. Its protein is CASSKEKRGLVETQYF. The chain has TRBV21-1 and TRBJ2-5; TRBD2 was called by the table and not checked on the DNA. TRBV21-1 is termed a pseudogene. The CDR3 contains 16 residues.

The rearrangement uses TRBV7-2 and TRBJ2-7; D possibly corresponds to TRBD1 (6 bases). CDR3 length: 15 amino acids. From germline, CDR1 is SGHTA and CDR2 FQGNSA. V lost 1 base to trimming and J lost 2 bases, with 12 bases between them. For the CDR3, the DNA is TGTGCCAGCAGCTTAGGCAGGACAGCGGCCTACGAGCAGTACTTC. Protein sequence: CASSLGRTAAYEQYF.

This clone was detected a few times. The chain combines TRBV5-1 with TRBJ2-7, with TRBD1 matching 7 bases. The J segment lost 6 bases and the V segment lost 1 base, leaving 4 bases of the junction unmatched. The CDR3 extends over 13 amino acids. Germline values: CDR1 SGHRS, CDR2 YFSETQ. CDR3 nucleotides: TGCGCCAGCAGCTTGACAGGGGAGCGCGAGCAGTACTTC. Translating it yields CASSLTGEREQYF.

This clone was seen only once. This chain connects TRBV14 to TRBJ1-3; the D is unclear. Per the germline V gene, CDR1 is SGHDN and CDR2 is FVKESK. V lost 2 bases and J lost 2, with 7 bases in between. The CDR3 sequence is 14 residues long. The CDR3 DNA is TGTGCCAGCAGCCAACAGGTCGCTGGAAACACCATATATTTT. Protein product: CASSQQVAGNTIYF.

This chain links TRBV19 with TRBJ2-2, with D tentatively TRBD2 (5 bases). V lost 4 bases, J lost 7 bases, and 13 bases lay in between. Germline V gives CDR1 LNHDA, CDR2 SQIVND (reference sequence). The CDR3 spans 14 residues. The CDR3 loop is CASSTFKGDGELFF. CDR3 bases: TGTGCCAGTAGTACTTTCAAGGGAGACGGGGAGCTGTTTTTT. Full variable domain (rest looked up from reference TRBV19 and TRBJ2-2): DGGITQSPKYLFRKEGQNVTLSCEQNLNHDAMYWYRQDPGQGLRLIYYSQIVNDFQKGDIAEGYSVSREKKESFPLTVTSAQKNPTAFYLCASSTFKGDGELFFGEGSRLTVL.

V usage is TRBV7-6 and J usage is TRBJ2-1; TRBD2 aligns across 7 bases. The CDR3 runs to 15 residues. The V gene end was trimmed by 8 bases and the J gene end by 0 bases; junction bases not matched to a gene: 7. Germline V gene sequence: CDR1 SGHVS, CDR2 FNYEAQ. The CDR3 DNA reads as TGTGCCAGCCGGGAGGCAGGGCGCTCCTACAATGAGCAGTTCTTC. This codes for CASREAGRSYNEQFF. Filled out from reference TRBV7-6 and TRBJ2-1, the complete variable domain reads GAGVSQSPRYKVTKRGQDVALRCDPISGHVSLYWYRQALGQGPEFLTYFNYEAQQDKSGLPNDRFSAERPEGSISTLTIQRTEQRDSAMYRCASREAGRSYNEQFFGPGTRLTVL.